The clone carrying this T cell receptor (beta chain) was seen many times. Germline is not matched at one junction end, which may reflect a read error. Every sequencing run generated in excess of 180 million TCR-beta sequences. These sequences covered 15-18 subjects. In TCRdb, the 5' RACE reads were re-called with MiXCR into one record per CDR3 protein. The sample carries approximately 48,000 distinct CDR3 sequences, over 9.5% recorded once. The data originate from a study of neurological immune-mediated disorders. The CDR3 loop spans 12 amino acids. Germline V CDR1 and CDR2: DFQATT, SNEGSKA (reference sequence). Time point specified: longitudinal time-point 3.

The specimen was PBMCs. V is TRBV20-1 and J is TRBJ1-1, with 8 bases that match TRBD1. This receptor was taken from a male donor with HTLV-1-associated myelopathy (HAM/TSP). The CDR3 DNA is TGCAGTGCCCGAGGACAGGGCGCTTTAGTAGGCTTT. As protein: CSARGQGALVGF.